This T cell receptor (beta chain) originates from a study of cytomegalovirus exposure and HLA in healthy donors. The CDR3 has 14 amino acids. CDR1 SGHNT and CDR2 YENEEA come from the germline V gene. V lost 1 base to trimming and J lost 4 bases; unmatched junction nucleotides: 1. A multiplex PCR was run with 60 Vbeta primers and 13 Jbeta primers. Clones were sequenced by immunoSEQ multiplex PCR, and TCRdb holds only the in-frame ones, with some missing. The sample has about 120,000 clones; approximately 80% are singletons. Healthy bone marrow donors formed the donor group. Study results and caveats: A link between a missense DCLRE1C variant and TCR beta V- and J-gene trimming emerged from a later analysis. An assumption of roughly uniform sequencing depth across donors underlay the presence/absence analyses.

This clone occurred once. The antigen remains undetermined. The chain uses TRBV11-3 and TRBJ2-3; 8 bases align to TRBD1. Sequencing input: PBMCs. The origin of this receptor is a woman aged 18-29 years in good health and CMV-seronegative. DNA of the CDR3: TGTGCCAGCAGCTTAGGGACAGGGTCAGATACGCAGTATTTT. This encodes CASSLGTGSDTQYF. Complete variable domain (other parts from reference TRBV11-3 and TRBJ2-3): EAGVVQSPRYKIIEKKQPVAFWCNPISGHNTLYWYLQNLGQGPELLIRYENEEAVDDSQLPKDRFSAERLKGVDSTLKIQPAELGDSAVYLCASSLGTGSDTQYFGPGTRLTVL.